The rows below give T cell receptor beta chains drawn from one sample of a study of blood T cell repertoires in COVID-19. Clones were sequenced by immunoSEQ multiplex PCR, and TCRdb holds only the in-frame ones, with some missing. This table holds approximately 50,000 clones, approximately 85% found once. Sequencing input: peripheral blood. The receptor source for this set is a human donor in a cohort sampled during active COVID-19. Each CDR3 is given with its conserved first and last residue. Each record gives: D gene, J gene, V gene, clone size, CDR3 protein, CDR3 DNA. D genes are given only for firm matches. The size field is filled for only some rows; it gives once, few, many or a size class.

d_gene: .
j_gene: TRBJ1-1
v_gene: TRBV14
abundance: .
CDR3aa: CASSQEGLRGEAFF
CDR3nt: TGTGCCAGCAGCCAAGAGGGGCTCCGAGGTGAAGCTTTCTTT

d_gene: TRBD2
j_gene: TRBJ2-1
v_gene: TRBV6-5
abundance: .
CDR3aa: CASRSGLAGVDEQFF
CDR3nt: TGTGCCAGCAGATCGGGACTAGCGGGAGTGGATGAGCAGTTCTTC

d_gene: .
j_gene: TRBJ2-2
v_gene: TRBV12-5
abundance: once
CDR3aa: CASGLQVTGELFF
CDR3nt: TGTGCTAGTGGTTTGCAGGTAACCGGGGAGCTGTTTTTT

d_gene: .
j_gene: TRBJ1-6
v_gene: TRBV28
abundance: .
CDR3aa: CASRGASSYNSPLHF
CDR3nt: TGTGCCAGCAGAGGGGCCAGCTCCTATAATTCACCCCTCCACTTT

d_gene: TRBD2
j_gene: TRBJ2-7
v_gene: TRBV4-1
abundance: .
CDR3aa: CASSQDPTSGSYEQYF
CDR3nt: TGCGCCAGCAGCCAAGATCCGACTAGCGGGTCCTACGAGCAGTACTTC

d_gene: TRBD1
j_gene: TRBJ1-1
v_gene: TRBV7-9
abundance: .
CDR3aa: CASSFTGTGNTEAFF
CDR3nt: TGTGCCAGCAGCTTTACCGGGACAGGGAACACTGAAGCTTTCTTT

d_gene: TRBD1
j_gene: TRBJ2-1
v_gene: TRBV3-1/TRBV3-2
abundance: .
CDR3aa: CASSHLRQGAQYNEQFF
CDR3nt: TGTGCCAGCAGCCACCTCCGACAGGGGGCACAATACAATGAGCAGTTCTTC

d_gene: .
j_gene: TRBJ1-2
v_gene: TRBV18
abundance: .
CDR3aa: CASSPWTENYGYTF
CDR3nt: TGTGCCAGCTCACCCTGGACAGAAAACTATGGCTACACCTTC

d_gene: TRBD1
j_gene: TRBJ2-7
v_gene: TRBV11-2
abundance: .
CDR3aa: CASSLGGTGEWYEQYF
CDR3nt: TGTGCCAGCAGCTTAGGTGGGACAGGGGAGTGGTACGAGCAGTACTTC

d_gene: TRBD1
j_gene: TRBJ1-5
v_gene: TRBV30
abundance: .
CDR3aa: CAWSPTTGGGNQPQHF
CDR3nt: TGTGCCTGGAGTCCCACCACAGGGGGTGGCAATCAGCCCCAGCATTTT

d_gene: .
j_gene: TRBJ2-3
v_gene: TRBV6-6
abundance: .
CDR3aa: CASSSNSYTDTQYF
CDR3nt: TGTGCCAGCAGTTCGAACAGTTACACAGATACGCAGTATTTT

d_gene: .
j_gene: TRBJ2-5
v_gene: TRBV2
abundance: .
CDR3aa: CASLSELRETQYF
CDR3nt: TGTGCCAGCCTTTCTGAACTTCGGGAGACCCAGTACTTC

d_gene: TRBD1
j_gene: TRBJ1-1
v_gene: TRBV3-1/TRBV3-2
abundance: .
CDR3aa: CASSQWDRGTEAFF
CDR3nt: TGTGCCAGCAGCCAATGGGACAGGGGAACTGAAGCTTTCTTT

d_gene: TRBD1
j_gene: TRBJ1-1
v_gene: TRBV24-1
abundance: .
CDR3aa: CATSRGQTEAFF
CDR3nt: TGTGCCACCAGCAGGGGGCAAACTGAAGCTTTCTTT

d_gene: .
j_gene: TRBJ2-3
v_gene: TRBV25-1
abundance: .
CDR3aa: CASSLTDTQYF
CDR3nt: TGTGCCAGCTCTCTTACAGATACGCAGTATTTT

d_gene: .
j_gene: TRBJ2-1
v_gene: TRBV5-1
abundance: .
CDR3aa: CASSLRQYDEQFF
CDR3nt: TGCGCCAGCAGCTTGAGACAGTACGATGAGCAGTTCTTC

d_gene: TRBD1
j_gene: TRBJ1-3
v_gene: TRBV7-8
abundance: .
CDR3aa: CASSLSGQFSGNTIYF
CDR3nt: TGTGCCAGCAGCCTATCGGGACAGTTCTCTGGAAACACCATATATTTT

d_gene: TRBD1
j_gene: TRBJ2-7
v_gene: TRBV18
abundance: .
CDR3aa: CASSPGTGAGYEQYF
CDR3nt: TGTGCCAGCTCACCCGGGACAGGGGCTGGCTACGAGCAGTACTTC

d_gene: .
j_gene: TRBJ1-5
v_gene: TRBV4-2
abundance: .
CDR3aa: CASSQEGGVGQPQHF
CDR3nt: TGTGCCAGCAGCCAAGAAGGAGGGGTGGGTCAGCCCCAGCATTTT

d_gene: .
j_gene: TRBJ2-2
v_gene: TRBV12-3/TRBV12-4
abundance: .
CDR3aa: CASSMRAPQLFF
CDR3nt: TGTGCCAGCAGCATGAGGGCGCCCCAGCTGTTTTTT

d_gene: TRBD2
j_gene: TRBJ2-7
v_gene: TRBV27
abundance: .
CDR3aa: CASRSWTSGSIEYF
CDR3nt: TGTGCCAGCAGATCGTGGACTAGCGGGAGTATTGAGTACTTC

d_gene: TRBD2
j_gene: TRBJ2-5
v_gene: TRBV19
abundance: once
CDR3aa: CASSRGVIIQETQYF
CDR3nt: TGTGCCAGTAGTCGGGGGGTTATCATCCAAGAGACCCAGTACTTC

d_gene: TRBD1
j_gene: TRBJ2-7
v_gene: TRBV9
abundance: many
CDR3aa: CASSLPGQGTYEQYF
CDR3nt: TGTGCCAGCAGCTTGCCGGGACAGGGTACCTACGAGCAGTACTTC